One and the same sample provided the 4 T cell receptor beta chains below, sequenced in a study of cytomegalovirus exposure and HLA in healthy donors. Researchers ran the PCR with 60 Vbeta and 13 Jbeta primers. The assay was immunoSEQ multiplex PCR, and TCRdb's table has in-frame clones only and misses some. Of roughly 170,000 clones listed, roughly 80% are singletons. Source material: PBMCs. The receptor source for this set is a woman aged 18-35 years in good health and CMV-seronegative.

This clone was detected only a few times. The chain links TRBV29-1 to TRBJ2-3, with 9 nucleotides matching TRBD1. The V gene end was trimmed by 4 bases and the J gene end by 10 bases; junction bases not matched to a gene: 3. The CDR3 is 11 residues long. The germline V gene encodes CDR1 SQVTM and CDR2 ANQGSEA. Written as DNA, the CDR3 is TGCAGCGTTGTGGGACAGGGCTCGCAGTATTTT. Protein: CSVVGQGSQYF.

This clone was picked up one time. This chain uses TRBV6-6 with TRBJ2-1; TRBD2 agrees at 15 bases. This CDR3 comprises 16 residues. Losses at the gene ends were 4 bases for V and 4 bases for J; bases not matched to a gene: 2. The germline V gene has CDR1 MNHNY and CDR2 SVGAGI (reference sequence). CDR3 coding DNA: TGTGCCAGCAGTTTTGGACTAGCGGGAGGGTACAATGAGCAGTTCTTC. Translation gives CASSFGLAGGYNEQFF.

V usage is TRBV5-1 and J usage is TRBJ2-1; D is possibly TRBD2 (6 bases). V lost 0 bases, J lost 8 bases, and 9 bases lay in between. The CDR3 runs 13 residues. Per the germline V gene, CDR1 is SGHRS and CDR2 is YFSETQ. The CDR3 is CASSLGPGDEQFF. The CDR3 bases are TGCGCCAGCAGCTTGGGGCCGGGGGATGAGCAGTTCTTC.

The rearrangement links TRBV19 to TRBJ1-5; a weak D match, TRBD1 (6 bases). This CDR3 contains 16 residues. The V end lost 1 base, the J end lost 6 bases, and 16 bases lay between the germline ends. Germline V lookup: CDR1 LNHDA, CDR2 SQIVND (reference sequence). CDR3 in DNA: TGTGCCAGTAGTATAGGTAGGACAGCCATCGTTCAGCCCCAGCATTTT. It specifies CASSIGRTAIVQPQHF.